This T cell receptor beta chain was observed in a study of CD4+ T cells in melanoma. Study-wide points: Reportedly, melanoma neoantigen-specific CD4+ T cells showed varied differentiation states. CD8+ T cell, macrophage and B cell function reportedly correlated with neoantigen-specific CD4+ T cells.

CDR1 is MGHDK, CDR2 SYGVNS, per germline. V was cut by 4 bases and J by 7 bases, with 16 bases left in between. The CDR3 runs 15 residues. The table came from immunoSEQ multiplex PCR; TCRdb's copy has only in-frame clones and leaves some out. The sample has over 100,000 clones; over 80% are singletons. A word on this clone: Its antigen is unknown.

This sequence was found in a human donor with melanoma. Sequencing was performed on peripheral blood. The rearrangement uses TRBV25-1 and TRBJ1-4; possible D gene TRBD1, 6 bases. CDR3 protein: CASSVTGSRFEKLFF. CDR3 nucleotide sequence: TGTGCCAGCAGTGTTACAGGGAGTCGGTTTGAAAAACTGTTTTTT. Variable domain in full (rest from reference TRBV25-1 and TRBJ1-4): EADIYQTPRYLVIGTGKKITLECSQTMGHDKMYWYQQDPGMELHLIHYSYGVNSTEKGDLSSESTVSRIRTEHFPLTLESARPSHTSQYLCASSVTGSRFEKLFFGSGTQLSVL.